The TCR beta chain under discussion was sequenced for a study of graft-versus-host responses after intestinal transplantation. Study-wide points: Allografts from individuals with graft-donor T cell macrochimerism displayed high graft-versus-host to host-versus-graft clonal ratios. Detection of GvH clones occurred in recipient marrow, and some had their first appearance in ileum or blood.

Details on this clone: Its antigen is unidentified.

The junction had 10 bases not matched to a gene; V was cut back by 4 bases and J by 5 bases. The CDR3 is 15 residues long. The germline V gene has CDR1 SGHDN and CDR2 FVKESK. The protocol was immunoSEQ multiplex PCR, while the TCRdb copy is restricted to in-frame clones and leaves out a portion. This table holds about 25,000 clones, 90% to 95% found once. The gene calls are TRBV14 and TRBJ1-2; 7 positions agree with TRBD1. The starting material was PBMCs, obtained approximately 30 days after intestinal transplant. This receptor was obtained from a human patient who received an intestinal transplant, so some T cells may come from the graft donor. In nucleotides, the CDR3 is TGTGCCAGCAGCCCTTCGGGGACAGTCGTTTATGGCTACACCTTC. Translating it yields CASSPSGTVVYGYTF.